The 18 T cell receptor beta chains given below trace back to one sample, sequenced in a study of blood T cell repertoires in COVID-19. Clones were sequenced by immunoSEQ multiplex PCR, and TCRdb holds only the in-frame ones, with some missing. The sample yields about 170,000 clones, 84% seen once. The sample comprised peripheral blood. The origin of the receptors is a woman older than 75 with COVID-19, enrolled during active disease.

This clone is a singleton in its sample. The CDR3 loop reads CASSLAVRNTEAFF. The CDR3 nucleotides are TGCGCCAGCAGCTTGGCAGTCAGGAACACTGAAGCTTTCTTT. This chain uses TRBV5-1 with TRBJ1-1; D ambiguous. The V and J ends lost 0 bases and 1 base respectively, with 7 bases between them. The CDR3 sequence is 14 residues long. CDR1 is SGHRS and CDR2 is YFSETQ in the germline V gene.

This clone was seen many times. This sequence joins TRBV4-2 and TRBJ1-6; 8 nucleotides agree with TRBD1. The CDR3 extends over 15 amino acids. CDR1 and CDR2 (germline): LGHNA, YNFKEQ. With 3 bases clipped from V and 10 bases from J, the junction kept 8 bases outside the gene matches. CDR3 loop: CASSQDRDRRSPLHF. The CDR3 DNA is TGTGCCAGCAGCCAGGACCGGGACAGGAGGTCACCCCTCCACTTT.

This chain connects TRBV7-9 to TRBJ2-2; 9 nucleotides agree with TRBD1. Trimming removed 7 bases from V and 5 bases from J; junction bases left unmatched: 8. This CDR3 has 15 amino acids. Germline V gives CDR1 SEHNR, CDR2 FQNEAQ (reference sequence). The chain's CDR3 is CASTEDRGYTGELFF. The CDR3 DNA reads TGTGCCAGCACCGAGGACAGGGGATATACCGGGGAGCTGTTTTTT.

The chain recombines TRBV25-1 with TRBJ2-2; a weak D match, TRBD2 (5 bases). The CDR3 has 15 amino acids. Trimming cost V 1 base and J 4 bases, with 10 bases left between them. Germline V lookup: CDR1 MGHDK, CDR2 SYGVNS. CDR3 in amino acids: CASSEFRGFTGELFF. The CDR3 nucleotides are TGTGCCAGCAGTGAATTTCGGGGATTCACCGGGGAGCTGTTTTTT.

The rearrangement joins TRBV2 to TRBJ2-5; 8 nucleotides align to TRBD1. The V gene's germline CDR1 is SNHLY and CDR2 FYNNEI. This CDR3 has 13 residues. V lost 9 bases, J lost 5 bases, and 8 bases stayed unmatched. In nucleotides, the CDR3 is TGTGCCAGTGACAGGGGCCTCGGGGAGACCCAGTACTTC. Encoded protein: CASDRGLGETQYF.

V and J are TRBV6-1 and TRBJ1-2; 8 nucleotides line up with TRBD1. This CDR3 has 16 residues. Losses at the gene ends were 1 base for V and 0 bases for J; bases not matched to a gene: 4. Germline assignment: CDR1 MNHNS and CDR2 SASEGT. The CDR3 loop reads CASSEVWGQANYGYTF. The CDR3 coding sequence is TGTGCCAGCAGTGAAGTATGGGGACAGGCTAACTATGGCTACACCTTC.

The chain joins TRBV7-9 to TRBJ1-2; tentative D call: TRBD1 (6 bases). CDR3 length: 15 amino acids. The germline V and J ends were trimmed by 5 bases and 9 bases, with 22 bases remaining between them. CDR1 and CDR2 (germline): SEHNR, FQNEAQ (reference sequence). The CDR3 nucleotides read TGTGCCAGCAGCCCTGTAGGGGGAACGGTCCCCCGCTACACCTTC. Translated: CASSPVGGTVPRYTF.

CDR3 DNA sequence: TGTGCCAGCAGCTGGGCCGGGACAGGGGGCTACACCTTC. It encodes CASSWAGTGGYTF. The chain couples TRBV7-2 to TRBJ1-2, with TRBD1 identical over 9 bases. V lost 4 bases to trimming and J lost 8 bases; unmatched junction nucleotides: 5. CDR3 length: 13 amino acids. Looked up from germline, CDR1 is SGHTA and CDR2 is FQGNSA. The full variable domain, with the rest looked up from reference TRBV7-2 and TRBJ1-2, is GAGVSQSPSNKVTEKGKDVELRCDPISGHTALYWYRQSLGQGLEFLIYFQGNSAPDKSGLPSDRFSAERTGGSVSTLTIQRTQQEDSAVYLCASSWAGTGGYTFGSGTRLTVV.

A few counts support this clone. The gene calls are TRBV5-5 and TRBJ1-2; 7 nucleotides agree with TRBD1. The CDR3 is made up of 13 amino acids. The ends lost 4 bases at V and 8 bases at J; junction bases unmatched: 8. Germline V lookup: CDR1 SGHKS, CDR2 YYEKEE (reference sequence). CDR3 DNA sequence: TGTGCCAGCAGCCCGACAGGGCTCCAAGGCTACACCTTC. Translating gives CASSPTGLQGYTF.

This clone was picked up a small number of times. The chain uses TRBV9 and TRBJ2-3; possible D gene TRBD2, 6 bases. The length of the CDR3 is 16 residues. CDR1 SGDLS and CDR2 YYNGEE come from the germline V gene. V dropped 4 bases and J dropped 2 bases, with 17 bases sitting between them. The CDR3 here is CASSPKLALVTDTQYF. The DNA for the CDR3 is TGTGCCAGCAGCCCTAAACTAGCCCTTGTCACAGATACGCAGTATTTT.

CDR3 in amino acids: CASRLFNEQYF. The CDR3 nucleotides read TGTGCCAGCAGACTTTTTAACGAGCAGTACTTC. The chain carries TRBV3-1 (or the pseudogene TRBV3-2) and TRBJ2-7; no firm D call. The CDR3 sequence is 11 residues long. Germline lookup yields CDR1 LGHDT and CDR2 YNNKEL (reference sequence). V shed 6 bases and J shed 5 bases, with 8 bases lying between them.

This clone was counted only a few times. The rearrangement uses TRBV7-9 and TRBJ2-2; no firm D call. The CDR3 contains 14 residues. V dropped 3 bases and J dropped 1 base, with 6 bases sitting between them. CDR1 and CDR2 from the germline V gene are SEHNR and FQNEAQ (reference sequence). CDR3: CASSLGRNTGELFF. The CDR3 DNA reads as TGTGCCAGCAGCTTGGGCAGGAACACCGGGGAGCTGTTTTTT. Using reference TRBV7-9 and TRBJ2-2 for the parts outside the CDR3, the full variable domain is DTGVSQNPRHKITKRGQNVTFRCDPISEHNRLYWYRQTLGQGPEFLTYFQNEAQLEKSRLLSDRFSAERPKGSFSTLEIQRTEQGDSAMYLCASSLGRNTGELFFGEGSRLTVL.

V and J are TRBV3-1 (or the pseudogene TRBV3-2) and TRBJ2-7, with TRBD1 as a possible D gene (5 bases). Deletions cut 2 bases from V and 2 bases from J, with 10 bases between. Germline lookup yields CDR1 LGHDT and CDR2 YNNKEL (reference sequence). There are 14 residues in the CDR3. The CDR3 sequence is CASSQQGAPYEQYF. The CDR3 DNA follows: TGTGCCAGCAGCCAACAGGGTGCCCCCTACGAGCAGTACTTC.

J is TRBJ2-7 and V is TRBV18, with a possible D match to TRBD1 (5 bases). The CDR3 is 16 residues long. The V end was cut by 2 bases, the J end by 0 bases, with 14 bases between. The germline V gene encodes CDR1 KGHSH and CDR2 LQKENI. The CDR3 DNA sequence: TGTGCCAGCTCACCAGAACAGGTTAGGAGCTCCTACGAGCAGTACTTC. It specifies CASSPEQVRSSYEQYF.

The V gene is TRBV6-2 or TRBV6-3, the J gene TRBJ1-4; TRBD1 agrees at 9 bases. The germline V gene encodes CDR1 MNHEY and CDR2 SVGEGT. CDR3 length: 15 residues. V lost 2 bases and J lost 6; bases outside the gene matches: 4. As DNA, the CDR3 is TGTGCCAGCAGTTACGACCGGACAGGGGATGAAAAACTGTTTTTT. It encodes CASSYDRTGDEKLFF.

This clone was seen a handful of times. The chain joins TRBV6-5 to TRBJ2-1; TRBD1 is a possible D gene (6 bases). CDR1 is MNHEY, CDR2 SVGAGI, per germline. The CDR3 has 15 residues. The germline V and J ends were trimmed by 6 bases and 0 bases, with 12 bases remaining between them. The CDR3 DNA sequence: TGTGCCAGCAGGCCCGGGACACGCTCCTACAATGAGCAGTTCTTC. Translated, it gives CASRPGTRSYNEQFF.

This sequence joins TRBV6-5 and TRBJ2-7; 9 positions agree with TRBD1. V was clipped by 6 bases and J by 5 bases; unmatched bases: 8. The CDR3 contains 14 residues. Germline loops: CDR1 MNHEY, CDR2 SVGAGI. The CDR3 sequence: CASRSRDRVNEQYF. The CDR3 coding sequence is TGTGCCAGCAGATCCCGGGACAGGGTTAACGAGCAGTACTTC.

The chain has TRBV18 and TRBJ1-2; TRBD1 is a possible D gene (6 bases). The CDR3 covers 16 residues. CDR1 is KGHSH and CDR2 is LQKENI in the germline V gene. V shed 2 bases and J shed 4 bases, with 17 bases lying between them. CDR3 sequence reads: CASSPSGGAQGYGYTF. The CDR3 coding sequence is TGTGCCAGCTCACCATCTGGGGGGGCCCAAGGCTATGGCTACACCTTC.